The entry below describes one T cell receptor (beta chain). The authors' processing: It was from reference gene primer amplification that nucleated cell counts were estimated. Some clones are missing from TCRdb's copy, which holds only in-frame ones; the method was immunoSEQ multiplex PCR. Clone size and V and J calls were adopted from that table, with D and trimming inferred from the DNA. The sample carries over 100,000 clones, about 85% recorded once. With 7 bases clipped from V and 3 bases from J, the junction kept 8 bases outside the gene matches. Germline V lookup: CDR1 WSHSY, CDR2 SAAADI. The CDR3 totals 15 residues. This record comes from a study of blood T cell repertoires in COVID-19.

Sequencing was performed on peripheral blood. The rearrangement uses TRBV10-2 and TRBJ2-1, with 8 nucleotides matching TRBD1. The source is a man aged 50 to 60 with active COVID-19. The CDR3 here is CASNTGQVIYNEQFF. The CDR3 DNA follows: TGCGCCAGCAATACGGGACAGGTGATCTACAATGAGCAGTTCTTC.